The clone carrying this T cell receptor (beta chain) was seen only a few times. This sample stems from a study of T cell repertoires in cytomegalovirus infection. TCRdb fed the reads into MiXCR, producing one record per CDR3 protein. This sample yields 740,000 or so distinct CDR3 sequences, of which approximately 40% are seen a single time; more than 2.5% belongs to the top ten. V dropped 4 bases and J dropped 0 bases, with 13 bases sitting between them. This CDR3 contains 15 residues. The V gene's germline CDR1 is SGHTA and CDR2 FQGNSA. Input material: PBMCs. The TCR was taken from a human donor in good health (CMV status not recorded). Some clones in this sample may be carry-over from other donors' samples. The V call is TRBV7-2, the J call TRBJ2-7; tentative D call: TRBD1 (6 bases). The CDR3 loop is CASSSETGFSYEQYF. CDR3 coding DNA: TGTGCCAGCAGCTCAGAAACAGGGTTCTCCTACGAGCAGTACTTC.